One sample yielded the 19 T cell receptor beta chains listed below, sequenced in a study of naive CD8 T cells in extremely preterm neonates. Data came from immunoSEQ multiplex PCR; TCRdb stores just in-frame clones and leaves some out. The data contain about 7,500 clones, about 98% of them singletons. Without labor or membrane rupture, elective cesareans at roughly 37-41 weeks supplied term cord blood. The sequencing input was naive CD8+ T cells from cord blood. These receptors came from a newborn in good health.

DNA of the CDR3: TGTGCCAGCAGCGTAGGAGAGGGACAGGGGGCCCTTGGCTACACCTTC. This codes for CASSVGEGQGALGYTF. The chain links TRBV9 to TRBJ1-2; TRBD1 matches 12 bases. The V segment lost 0 bases and the J segment 7 bases; nucleotides outside the gene matches: 7. CDR3 length: 16 amino acids. The germline V gene has CDR1 SGDLS and CDR2 YYNGEE.

This chain joins TRBV30 and TRBJ2-5; D not certain. V dropped 3 bases and J dropped 1 base, with 12 bases sitting between them. Per the germline V gene, CDR1 is GTSNPN and CDR2 is SVGIG (reference sequence). The CDR3 totals 14 residues. CDR3 sequence: CAWSPDPGQETQYF. The CDR3 nucleotides are TGTGCCTGGAGCCCTGACCCGGGCCAAGAGACCCAGTACTTC.

The CDR3 coding sequence is TGTGCCAGCAGCTTAGCGGGGGACGAGCAGTACTTC. It yields the protein CASSLAGDEQYF. The chain has TRBV11-2 and TRBJ2-7, with a possible D match to TRBD2 (6 bases). The CDR3 is made up of 12 amino acids. V lost 1 base and J 5 bases, leaving 6 bases between the germline ends. Germline CDR1 SGHAT, CDR2 FQNNGV. Full variable domain (outside the CDR3, taken from reference TRBV11-2 and TRBJ2-7): EAGVAQSPRYKIIEKRQSVAFWCNPISGHATLYWYQQILGQGPKLLIQFQNNGVVDDSQLPKDRFSAERLKGVDSTLKIQPAKLEDSAVYLCASSLAGDEQYFGPGTRLTVT.

V is TRBV7-6 and J is TRBJ2-7; D perhaps matches TRBD2 (6 bases). The germline gives CDR1 SGHVS, CDR2 FNYEAQ. The V gene lost 5 bases and the J gene lost 2 bases, with 13 bases spanning the gap. The CDR3 extends over 14 amino acids. The CDR3 DNA is TGTGCCAGCAGCCTCGGACGGGGGACCTACGAGCAGTACTTC. Translated, it gives CASSLGRGTYEQYF.

The chain recombines TRBV6-1 with TRBJ2-7, with TRBD1 matching over 8 bases. From germline, CDR1 is MNHNS and CDR2 SASEGT. J gave up 4 bases and V 10 bases, and 9 bases lay outside the gene matches. The CDR3 is made up of 13 amino acids. The chain's CDR3 is CATIDRGGYEQYF. The CDR3 region has the DNA TGTGCCACCATCGACAGGGGAGGATACGAGCAGTACTTC.

The J gene is TRBJ2-2, the V gene TRBV9, with D tentatively TRBD2 (5 bases). The CDR3 sequence is 14 residues long. From germline, CDR1 is SGDLS and CDR2 YYNGEE. The V end lost 4 bases, the J end lost 1 base, and 8 bases lay between the germline ends. The CDR3 is CASSPRGNTGELFF. In DNA form, the CDR3 reads TGTGCCAGCAGCCCTCGGGGGAACACCGGGGAGCTGTTTTTT.

As to this clone: At one of its ends the junction is not consistent with the germline gene, which may arise from a read error. The rearrangement links TRBV7-3 to TRBJ2-2, with D maybe TRBD2 (7 bases). Per the germline V gene, CDR1 is SGHTA and CDR2 is FQGTGA. CDR3 length: 15 residues. The chain's CDR3 is CAGSLTGGQPGELFF. The CDR3 coding sequence is TGTGCCGGCAGCTTAACCGGGGGGCAGCCCGGGGAGCTGTTTTTT.

The chain has TRBV19 and TRBJ2-3; 8 bases agree with TRBD1. J lost 0 bases, V lost 1 base, and 0 bases had no gene match. The CDR3 contains 15 residues. CDR1 is LNHDA and CDR2 is SQIVND in the germline V gene (reference sequence). CDR3 sequence: CASSIGQGSTDTQYF. CDR3 nucleotide sequence: TGTGCCAGTAGTATAGGACAGGGGAGCACAGATACGCAGTATTTT.

This clone appeared a single time. The chain carries TRBV27 and TRBJ2-3, with D hard to call. Trimming pared 2 bases from V and 2 bases from J, leaving 5 bases between. The length of the CDR3 is 13 residues. In germline, CDR1 is MNHEY, CDR2 SMNVEV (reference sequence). The CDR3 here is CASSLVNTDTQYF. Here the CDR3 DNA reads TGTGCCAGCAGTTTAGTCAACACAGATACGCAGTATTTT.

CDR3 residues: CASSPVSGVYEQFF. CDR3 bases: TGCGCCAGCAGCCCCGTCAGCGGGGTCTATGAGCAGTTCTTC. J is TRBJ2-1 and V is TRBV10-2, with 7 bases fitting TRBD2. Germline CDR1 and CDR2: WSHSY and SAAADI. V shed 6 bases and J 8 bases; nucleotides not matched to a gene: 10. The CDR3 contains 14 residues.

The V call is TRBV7-3, the J call TRBJ1-1; no clear D gene. The V and J ends lost 2 bases and 0 bases respectively, with 4 bases between them. The CDR3 length is 13 residues. The germline V gene encodes CDR1 SGHTA and CDR2 FQGTGA. The CDR3 DNA reads as TGTGCCAGCAGCTTATATTTGAACACTGAAGCTTTCTTT. Its protein is CASSLYLNTEAFF.

The chain recombines TRBV4-2 with TRBJ1-4; D ambiguous. Germline CDR1 and CDR2: LGHNA and YNFKEQ. V was cut by 0 bases and J by 0 bases, with 2 bases left in between. CDR3 length: 14 amino acids. The CDR3 spells CASSQDATNEKLFF. The CDR3 bases are TGTGCCAGCAGCCAAGACGCAACTAATGAAAAACTGTTTTTT.

V usage is TRBV6-5 and J usage is TRBJ2-3; TRBD1 aligns across 9 bases. This CDR3 is 15 amino acids long. From germline, CDR1 is MNHEY and CDR2 SVGAGI. Trimming took 6 bases from V and 4 from J; bases not matched to a gene: 8. The CDR3 loop reads CASRAGQGFADTQYF. The DNA of the CDR3 is TGTGCCAGCAGGGCGGGACAGGGTTTTGCAGATACGCAGTATTTT.

As concerns this clone: Germline and junction disagree at one end, which may indicate a read error. The chain uses TRBV13 and TRBJ1-2; a weak D match, TRBD1 (6 bases). Germline V gives CDR1 PRHDT, CDR2 FYEKMQ (reference sequence). CDR3 length equals 13 residues. The CDR3 spells CASSFRGNDGYTF. CDR3 sequence (DNA): TGTGCCAGCAGCTTCAGGGGTAACGATGGCTACACCTTC.

The genes are TRBV13 and TRBJ1-1; perhaps TRBD1 as D (6 bases). Germline assignment: CDR1 PRHDT and CDR2 FYEKMQ (reference sequence). The CDR3 extends over 13 amino acids. V lost 6 bases to trimming and J lost 2 bases, with 10 bases between them. The CDR3 sequence is CASRIGGNTEAFF. The CDR3 DNA reads as TGTGCCAGCAGAATAGGGGGTAACACTGAAGCTTTCTTT. Filled out from reference TRBV13 and TRBJ1-1, the complete variable domain reads AAGVIQSPRHLIKEKRETATLKCYPIPRHDTVYWYQQGPGQDPQFLISFYEKMQSDKGSIPDRFSAQQFSDYHSELNMSSLELGDSALYFCASRIGGNTEAFFGQGTRLTVV.

The rearrangement links TRBV7-9 to TRBJ2-7; 9 bases are a match to TRBD2. The CDR3 consists of 15 residues. Germline CDR1 SEHNR, CDR2 FQNEAQ (reference sequence). The ends lost 4 bases at V and 2 bases at J; junction bases unmatched: 6. The CDR3 spells CASSSGLAQTYEQYF. The CDR3 region has the DNA TGTGCCAGCAGCTCCGGACTAGCGCAAACCTACGAGCAGTACTTC. Variable domain in full (rest from reference TRBV7-9 and TRBJ2-7): DTGVSQNPRHKITKRGQNVTFRCDPISEHNRLYWYRQTLGQGPEFLTYFQNEAQLEKSRLLSDRFSAERPKGSFSTLEIQRTEQGDSAMYLCASSSGLAQTYEQYFGPGTRLTVT.

CDR3 in DNA: TGTGCCAGCAGCTTAGGGGGGCTAGCGGCAAACACCGGGGAGCTGTTTTTT. It yields the protein CASSLGGLAANTGELFF. The chain recombines TRBV7-8 with TRBJ2-2, with a possible D match to TRBD2 (7 bases). Germline V gene data show CDR1 as SGHVS and CDR2 as FQNEAQ. Trimming pared 1 base from V and 2 bases from J, leaving 14 bases between. This CDR3 has 17 amino acids.

The chain joins TRBV5-5 to TRBJ2-7, with D maybe TRBD1 (6 bases). Germline V gene data show CDR1 as SGHKS and CDR2 as YYEKEE (reference sequence). The CDR3 spans 13 residues. V dropped 4 bases and J dropped 2 bases, with 10 bases sitting between them. CDR3: CASSTRTAYEQYF. The CDR3 bases are TGTGCCAGCAGCACACGGACAGCCTACGAGCAGTACTTC.

This clone has just one count. The chain joins TRBV7-8 to TRBJ2-3, with D uncertain. The germline V gene has CDR1 SGHVS and CDR2 FQNEAQ. This CDR3 is built from 16 residues. The germline V and J ends were trimmed by 1 base and 0 bases, with 11 bases remaining between them. CDR3 in DNA: TGTGCCAGCAGCTTAGTGGCGGCTCCTAGCACAGATACGCAGTATTTT. Protein sequence: CASSLVAAPSTDTQYF.